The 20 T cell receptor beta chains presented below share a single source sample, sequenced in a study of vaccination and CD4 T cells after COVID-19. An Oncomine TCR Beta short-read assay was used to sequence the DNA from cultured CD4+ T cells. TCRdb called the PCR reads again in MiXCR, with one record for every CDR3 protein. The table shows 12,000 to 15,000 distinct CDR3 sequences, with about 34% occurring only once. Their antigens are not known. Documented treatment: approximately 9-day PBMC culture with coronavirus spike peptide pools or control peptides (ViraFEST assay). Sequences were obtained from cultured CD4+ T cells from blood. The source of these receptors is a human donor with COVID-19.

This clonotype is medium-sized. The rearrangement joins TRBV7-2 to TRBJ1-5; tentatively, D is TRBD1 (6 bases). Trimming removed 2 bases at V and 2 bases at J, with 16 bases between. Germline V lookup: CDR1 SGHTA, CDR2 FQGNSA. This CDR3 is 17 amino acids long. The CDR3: CASSLRAAGDGNQPQHF. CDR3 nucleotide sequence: TGTGCCAGCAGCTTACGCGCGGCAGGGGATGGCAATCAGCCCCAGCATTTT.

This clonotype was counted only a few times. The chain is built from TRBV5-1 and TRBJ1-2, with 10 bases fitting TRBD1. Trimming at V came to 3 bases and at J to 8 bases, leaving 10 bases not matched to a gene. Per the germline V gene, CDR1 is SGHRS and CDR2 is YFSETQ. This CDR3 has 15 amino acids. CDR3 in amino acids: CASSSDAGTGVGYTF. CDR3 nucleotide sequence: TGCGCCAGCAGCTCCGACGCCGGGACAGGGGTGGGCTACACCTTC. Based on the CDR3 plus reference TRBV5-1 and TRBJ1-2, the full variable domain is KAGVTQTPRYLIKTRGQQVTLSCSPISGHRSVSWYQQTPGQGLQFLFEYFSETQRNKGNFPGRFSGRQFSNSRSEMNVSTLELGDSALYLCASSSDAGTGVGYTFGSGTRLTVV.

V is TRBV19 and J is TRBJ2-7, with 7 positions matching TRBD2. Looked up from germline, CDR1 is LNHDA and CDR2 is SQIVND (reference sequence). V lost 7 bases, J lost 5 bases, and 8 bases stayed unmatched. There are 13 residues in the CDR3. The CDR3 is CASTVNGGDEQYF. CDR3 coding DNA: TGTGCCAGTACCGTAAATGGGGGGGACGAGCAGTACTTC.

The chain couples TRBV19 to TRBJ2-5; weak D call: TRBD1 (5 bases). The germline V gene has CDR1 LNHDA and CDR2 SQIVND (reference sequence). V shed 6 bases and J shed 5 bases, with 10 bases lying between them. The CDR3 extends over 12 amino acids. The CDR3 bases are TGTGCCAGTAGACAGGCCGGGGAGACCCAGTACTTC. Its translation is CASRQAGETQYF. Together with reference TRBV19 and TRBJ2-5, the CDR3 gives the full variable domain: DGGITQSPKYLFRKEGQNVTLSCEQNLNHDAMYWYRQDPGQGLRLIYYSQIVNDFQKGDIAEGYSVSREKKESFPLTVTSAQKNPTAFYLCASRQAGETQYFGPGTRLLVL.

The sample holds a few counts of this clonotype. The chain's CDR3 is CASSYIGTAYEQYF. As DNA, the CDR3 is TGTGCCAGTAGTTACATAGGGACAGCCTACGAGCAGTACTTC. This chain connects TRBV19 to TRBJ2-7; 7 bases agree with TRBD1. CDR3 length: 14 residues. Germline V gene data show CDR1 as LNHDA and CDR2 as SQIVND (reference sequence). Trimming at V came to 5 bases and at J to 2 bases, leaving 6 bases not matched to a gene. The full variable domain, in which reference TRBV19 and TRBJ2-7 provide the parts outside the CDR3, is DGGITQSPKYLFRKEGQNVTLSCEQNLNHDAMYWYRQDPGQGLRLIYYSQIVNDFQKGDIAEGYSVSREKKESFPLTVTSAQKNPTAFYLCASSYIGTAYEQYFGPGTRLTVT.

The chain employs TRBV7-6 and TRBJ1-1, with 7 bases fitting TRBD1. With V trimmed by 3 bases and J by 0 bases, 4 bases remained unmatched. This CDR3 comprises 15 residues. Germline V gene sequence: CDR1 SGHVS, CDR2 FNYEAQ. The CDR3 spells CASSFPTGMNTEAFF. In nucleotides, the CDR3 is TGTGCCAGCAGCTTCCCGACAGGGATGAACACTGAAGCTTTCTTT.

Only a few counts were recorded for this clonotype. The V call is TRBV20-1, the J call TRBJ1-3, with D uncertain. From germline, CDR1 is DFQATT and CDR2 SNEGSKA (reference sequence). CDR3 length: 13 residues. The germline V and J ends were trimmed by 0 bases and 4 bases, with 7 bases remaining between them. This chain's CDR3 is CSARDPRGNTIYF. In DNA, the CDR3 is TGCAGTGCTAGAGATCCGAGAGGAAACACCATATATTTT.

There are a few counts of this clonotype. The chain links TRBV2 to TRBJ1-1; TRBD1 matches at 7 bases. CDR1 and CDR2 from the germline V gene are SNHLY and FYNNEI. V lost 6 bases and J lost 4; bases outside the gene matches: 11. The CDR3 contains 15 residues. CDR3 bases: TGTGCCAGCAGGGACTCCAGGGGGGCTACCACTGAAGCTTTCTTT. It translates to CASRDSRGATTEAFF.

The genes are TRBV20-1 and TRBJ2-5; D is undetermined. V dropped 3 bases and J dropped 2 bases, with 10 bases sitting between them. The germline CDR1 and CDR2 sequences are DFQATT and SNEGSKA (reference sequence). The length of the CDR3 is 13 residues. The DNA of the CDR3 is TGCAGTGCTAGCGGGCTCTTACAAGAGACCCAGTACTTC. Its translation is CSASGLLQETQYF.

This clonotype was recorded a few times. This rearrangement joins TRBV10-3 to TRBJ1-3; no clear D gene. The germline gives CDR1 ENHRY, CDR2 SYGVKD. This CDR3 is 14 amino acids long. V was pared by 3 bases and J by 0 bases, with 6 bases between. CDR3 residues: CAISDGSSGNTIYF. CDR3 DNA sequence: TGTGCCATCAGTGATGGAAGCTCTGGAAACACCATATATTTT.

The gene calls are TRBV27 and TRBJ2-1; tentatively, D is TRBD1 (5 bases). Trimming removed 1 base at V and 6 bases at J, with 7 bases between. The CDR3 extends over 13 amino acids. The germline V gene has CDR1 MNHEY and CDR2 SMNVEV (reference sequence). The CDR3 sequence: CASSLYQGNEQFF. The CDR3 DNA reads TGTGCCAGCAGTTTATACCAGGGCAATGAGCAGTTCTTC.

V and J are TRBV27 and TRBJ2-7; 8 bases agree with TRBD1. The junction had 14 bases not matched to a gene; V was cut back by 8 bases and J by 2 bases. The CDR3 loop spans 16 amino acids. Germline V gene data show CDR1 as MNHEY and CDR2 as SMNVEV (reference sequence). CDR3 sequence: CASRRQGRGETYEQYF. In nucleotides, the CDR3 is TGTGCCAGCCGAAGACAGGGGCGTGGGGAAACCTACGAGCAGTACTTC.

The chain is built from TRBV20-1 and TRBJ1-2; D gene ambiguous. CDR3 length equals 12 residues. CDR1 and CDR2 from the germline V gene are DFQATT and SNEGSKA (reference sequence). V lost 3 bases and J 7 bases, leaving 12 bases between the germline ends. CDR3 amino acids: CSASFQSLGYTF. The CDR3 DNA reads TGCAGTGCTAGCTTCCAGTCTCTTGGCTACACCTTC.

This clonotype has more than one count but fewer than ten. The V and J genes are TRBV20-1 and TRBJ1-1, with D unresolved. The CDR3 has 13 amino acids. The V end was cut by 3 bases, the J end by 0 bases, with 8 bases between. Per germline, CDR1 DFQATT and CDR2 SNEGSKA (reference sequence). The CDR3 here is CSARDQMNTEAFF. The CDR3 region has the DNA TGCAGTGCTAGGGACCAGATGAACACTGAAGCTTTCTTT.

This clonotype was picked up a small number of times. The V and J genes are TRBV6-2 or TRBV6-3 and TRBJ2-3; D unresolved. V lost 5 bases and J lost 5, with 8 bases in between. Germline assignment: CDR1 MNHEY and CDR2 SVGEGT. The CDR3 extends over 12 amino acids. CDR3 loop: CASSLSGDTQYF. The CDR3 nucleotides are TGTGCCAGCAGTCTAAGTGGAGATACGCAGTATTTT.

For the CDR3, the DNA is TGTGCCAGCAGCCCCAGTCCGGGCACCGGGGAGCTGTTTTTT. The encoded protein is CASSPSPGTGELFF. The genes are TRBV6-4 and TRBJ2-2; D is ambiguous. Germline CDR1 MRHNA, CDR2 SNTAGT. V lost 6 bases and J 4 bases, leaving 12 bases between the germline ends. This CDR3 contains 14 residues.

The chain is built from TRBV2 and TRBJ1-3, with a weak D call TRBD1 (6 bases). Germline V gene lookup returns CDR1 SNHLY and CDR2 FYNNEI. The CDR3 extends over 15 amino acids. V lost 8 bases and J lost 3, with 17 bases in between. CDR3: CASLDGGLGGNTIYF. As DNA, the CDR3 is TGTGCCAGCCTCGACGGGGGGCTTGGTGGAAACACCATATATTTT.

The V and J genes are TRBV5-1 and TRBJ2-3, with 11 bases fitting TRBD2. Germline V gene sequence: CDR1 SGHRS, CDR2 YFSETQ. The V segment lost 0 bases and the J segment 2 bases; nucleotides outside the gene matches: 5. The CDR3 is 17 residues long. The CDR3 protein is CASSLALAGGPTDTQYF. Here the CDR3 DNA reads TGCGCCAGCAGCTTGGCTCTAGCGGGGGGACCCACAGATACGCAGTATTTT.

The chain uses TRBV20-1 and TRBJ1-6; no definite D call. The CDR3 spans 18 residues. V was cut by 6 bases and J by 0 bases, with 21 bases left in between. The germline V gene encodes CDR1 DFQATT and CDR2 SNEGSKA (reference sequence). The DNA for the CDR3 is TGCAGTGCCCGAGACCCCAAAGGATTTAGCTCCTATAATTCACCCCTCCACTTT. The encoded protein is CSARDPKGFSSYNSPLHF.

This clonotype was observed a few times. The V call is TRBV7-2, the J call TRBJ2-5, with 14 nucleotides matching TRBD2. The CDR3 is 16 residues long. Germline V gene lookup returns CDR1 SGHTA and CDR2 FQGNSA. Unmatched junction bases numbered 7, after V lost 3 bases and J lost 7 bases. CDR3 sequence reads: CASSFSTSGGEGTQYF. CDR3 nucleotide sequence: TGTGCCAGCAGCTTCTCGACTAGCGGGGGGGAAGGGACCCAGTACTTC.